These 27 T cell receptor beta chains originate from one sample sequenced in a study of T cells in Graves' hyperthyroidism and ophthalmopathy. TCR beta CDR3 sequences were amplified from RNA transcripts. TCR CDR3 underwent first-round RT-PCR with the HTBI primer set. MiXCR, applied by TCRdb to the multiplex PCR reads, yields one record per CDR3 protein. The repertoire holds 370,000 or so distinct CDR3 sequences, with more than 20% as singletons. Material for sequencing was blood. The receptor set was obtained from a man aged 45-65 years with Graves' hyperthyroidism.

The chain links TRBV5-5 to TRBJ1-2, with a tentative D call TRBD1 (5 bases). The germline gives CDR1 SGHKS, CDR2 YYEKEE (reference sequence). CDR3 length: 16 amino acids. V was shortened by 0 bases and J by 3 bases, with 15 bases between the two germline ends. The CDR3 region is CASSLASGRVDYGYTF. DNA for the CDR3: TGTGCCAGCAGCTTGGCTTCTGGCAGGGTGGACTATGGCTACACCTTC. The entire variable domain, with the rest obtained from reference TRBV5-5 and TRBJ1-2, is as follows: DAGVTQSPTHLIKTRGQQVTLRCSPISGHKSVSWYQQVLGQGPQFIFQYYEKEERGRGNFPDRFSARQFPNYSSELNVNALLLGDSALYLCASSLASGRVDYGYTFGSGTRLTVV.

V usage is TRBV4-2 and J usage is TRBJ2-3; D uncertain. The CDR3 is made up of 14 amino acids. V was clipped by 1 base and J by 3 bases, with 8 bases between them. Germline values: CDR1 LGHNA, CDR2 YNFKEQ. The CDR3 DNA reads TGTGCCAGCAGCCAAGTTTGGGAAACAGATACGCAGTATTTT. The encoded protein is CASSQVWETDTQYF.

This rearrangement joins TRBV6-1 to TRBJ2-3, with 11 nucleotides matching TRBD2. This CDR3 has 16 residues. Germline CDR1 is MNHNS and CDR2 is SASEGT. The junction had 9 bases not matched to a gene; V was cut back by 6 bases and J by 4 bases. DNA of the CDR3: TGTGCCAGCAGCCAAATAGCGGGAGGGTCGGCAGATACGCAGTATTTT. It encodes CASSQIAGGSADTQYF.

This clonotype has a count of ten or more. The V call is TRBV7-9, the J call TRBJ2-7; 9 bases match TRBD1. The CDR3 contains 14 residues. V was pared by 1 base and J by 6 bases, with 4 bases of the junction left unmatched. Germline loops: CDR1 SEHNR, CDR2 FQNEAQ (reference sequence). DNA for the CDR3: TGTGCCAGCAGCTTAGATGGACAGGGGTCCGAGCAGTACTTC. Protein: CASSLDGQGSEQYF.

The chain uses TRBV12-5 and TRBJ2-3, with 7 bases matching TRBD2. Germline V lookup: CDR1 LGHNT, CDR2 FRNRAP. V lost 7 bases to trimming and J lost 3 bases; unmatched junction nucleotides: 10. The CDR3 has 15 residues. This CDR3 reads CASDELVGGTDTQYF. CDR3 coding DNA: TGTGCTAGTGATGAGCTAGTCGGGGGGACAGATACGCAGTATTTT.

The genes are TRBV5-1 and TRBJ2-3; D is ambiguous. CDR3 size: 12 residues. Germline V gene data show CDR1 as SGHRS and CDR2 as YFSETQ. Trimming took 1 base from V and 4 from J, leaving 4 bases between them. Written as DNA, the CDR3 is TGCGCCAGCAGCTTGTTTGCAGATACGCAGTATTTT. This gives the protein CASSLFADTQYF.

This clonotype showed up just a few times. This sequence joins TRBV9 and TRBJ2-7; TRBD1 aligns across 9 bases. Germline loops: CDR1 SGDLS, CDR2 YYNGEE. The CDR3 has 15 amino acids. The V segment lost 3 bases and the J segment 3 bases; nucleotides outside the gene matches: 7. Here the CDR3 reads CASSEGQGNIYEQYF. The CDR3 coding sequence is TGTGCCAGCAGCGAGGGACAGGGTAATATCTACGAGCAGTACTTC.

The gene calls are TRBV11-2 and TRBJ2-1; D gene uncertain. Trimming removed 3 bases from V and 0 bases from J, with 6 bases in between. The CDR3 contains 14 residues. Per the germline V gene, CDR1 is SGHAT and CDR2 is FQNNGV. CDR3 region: CASSLIGSYNEQFF. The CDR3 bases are TGTGCCAGCAGCTTGATCGGCTCCTACAATGAGCAGTTCTTC.

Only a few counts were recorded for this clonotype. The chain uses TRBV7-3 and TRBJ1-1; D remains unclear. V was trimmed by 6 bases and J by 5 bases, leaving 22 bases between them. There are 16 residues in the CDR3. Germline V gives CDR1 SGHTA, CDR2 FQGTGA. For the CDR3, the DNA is TGTGCCAGCAGGATAGGAGGTAGGGTGGAACGAACTGAAGCTTTCTTT. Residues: CASRIGGRVERTEAFF.

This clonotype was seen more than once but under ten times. CDR3 coding DNA: TGCGCCAGCAGTGAGTCTAGCGGGAGGGTCGATGAGCAGTTCTTC. This codes for CASSESSGRVDEQFF. The rearrangement links TRBV10-1 to TRBJ2-1; 11 bases map to TRBD2. Germline V gives CDR1 WNHNN, CDR2 SYGVQD (reference sequence). The CDR3 contains 15 residues. V trimming: 0 bases; J trimming: 8 bases; junction bases outside the gene matches: 3.

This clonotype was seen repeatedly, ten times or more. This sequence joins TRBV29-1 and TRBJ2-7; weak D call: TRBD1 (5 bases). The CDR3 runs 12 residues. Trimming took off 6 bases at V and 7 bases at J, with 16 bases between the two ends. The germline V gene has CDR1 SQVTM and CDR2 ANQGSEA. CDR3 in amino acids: CSVPSRGREQYF. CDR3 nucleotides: TGCAGCGTCCCCAGTAGGGGAAGGGAGCAGTACTTC.

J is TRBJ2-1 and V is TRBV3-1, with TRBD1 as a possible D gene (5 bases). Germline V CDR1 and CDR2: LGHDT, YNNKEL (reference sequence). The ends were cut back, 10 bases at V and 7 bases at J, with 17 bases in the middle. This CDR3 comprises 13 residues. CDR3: CATSDVGRNEQFF. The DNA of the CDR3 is TGTGCCACCAGTGATGTGGGGCGAAATGAGCAGTTCTTC.

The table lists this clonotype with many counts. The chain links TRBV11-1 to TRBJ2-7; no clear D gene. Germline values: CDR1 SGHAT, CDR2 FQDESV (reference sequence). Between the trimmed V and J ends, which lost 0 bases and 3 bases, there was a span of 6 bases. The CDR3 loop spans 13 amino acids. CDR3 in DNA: TGTGCCAGCAGCTTAGCGGACCTCTACGAGCAGTACTTC. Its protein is CASSLADLYEQYF.

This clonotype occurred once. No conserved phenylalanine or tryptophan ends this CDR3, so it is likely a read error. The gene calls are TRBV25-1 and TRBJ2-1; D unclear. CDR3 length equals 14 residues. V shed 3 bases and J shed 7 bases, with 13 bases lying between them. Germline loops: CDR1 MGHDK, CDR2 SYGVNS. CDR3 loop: CASSDHRRANEQFL. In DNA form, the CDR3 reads TGTGCCAGCAGTGACCATCGAAGGGCAAATGAGCAGTTCCTC.

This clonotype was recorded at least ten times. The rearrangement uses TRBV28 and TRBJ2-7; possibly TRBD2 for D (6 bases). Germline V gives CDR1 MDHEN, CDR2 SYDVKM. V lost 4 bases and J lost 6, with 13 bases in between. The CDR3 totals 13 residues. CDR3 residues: CASSYGGGSEQYF. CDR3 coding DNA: TGTGCCAGCAGTTATGGGGGAGGCTCCGAGCAGTACTTC. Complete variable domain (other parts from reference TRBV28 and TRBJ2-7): DVKVTQSSRYLVKRTGEKVFLECVQDMDHENMFWYRQDPGLGLRLIYFSYDVKMKEKGDIPEGYSVSREKKERFSLILESASTNQTSMYLCASSYGGGSEQYFGPGTRLTVT.

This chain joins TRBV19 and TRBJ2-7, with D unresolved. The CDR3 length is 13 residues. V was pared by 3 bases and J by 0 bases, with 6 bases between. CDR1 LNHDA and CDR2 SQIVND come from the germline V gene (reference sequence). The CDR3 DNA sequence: TGTGCCAGTAGTATTGGCTACTCCTACGAGCAGTACTTC. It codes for CASSIGYSYEQYF.

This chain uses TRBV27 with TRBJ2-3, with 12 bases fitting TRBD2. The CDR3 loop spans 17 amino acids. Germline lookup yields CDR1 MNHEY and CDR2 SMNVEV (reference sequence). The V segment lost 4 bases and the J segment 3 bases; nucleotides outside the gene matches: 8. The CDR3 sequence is CASSSRLAGAETDTQYF. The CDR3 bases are TGTGCCAGCAGTTCCAGACTAGCGGGAGCGGAGACAGATACGCAGTATTTT.

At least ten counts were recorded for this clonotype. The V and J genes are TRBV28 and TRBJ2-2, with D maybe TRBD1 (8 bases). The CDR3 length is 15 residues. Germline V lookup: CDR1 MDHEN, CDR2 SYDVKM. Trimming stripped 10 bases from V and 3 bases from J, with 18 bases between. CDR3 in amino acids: CATSGGQAYTGELFF. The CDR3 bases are TGTGCCACATCGGGGGGACAGGCGTACACCGGGGAGCTGTTTTTT.

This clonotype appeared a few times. The CDR3 sequence is CASSVNRPAMTSPGELFF. The CDR3 region has the DNA TGTGCCAGCAGCGTCAACAGACCGGCGATGACTAGTCCCGGGGAGCTGTTTTTT. The chain combines TRBV12-3 or TRBV12-4 with TRBJ2-2, with D possibly matching TRBD2 (6 bases). The germline V and J ends were trimmed by 6 bases and 6 bases, with 26 bases remaining between them. The CDR3 totals 18 residues.

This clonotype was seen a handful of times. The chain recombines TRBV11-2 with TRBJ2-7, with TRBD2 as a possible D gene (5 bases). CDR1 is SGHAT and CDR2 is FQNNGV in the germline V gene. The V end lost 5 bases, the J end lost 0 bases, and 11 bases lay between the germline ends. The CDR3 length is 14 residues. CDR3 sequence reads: CASSQTTSSYEQYF. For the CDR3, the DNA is TGTGCCAGCAGCCAAACTACTAGCTCCTACGAGCAGTACTTC.

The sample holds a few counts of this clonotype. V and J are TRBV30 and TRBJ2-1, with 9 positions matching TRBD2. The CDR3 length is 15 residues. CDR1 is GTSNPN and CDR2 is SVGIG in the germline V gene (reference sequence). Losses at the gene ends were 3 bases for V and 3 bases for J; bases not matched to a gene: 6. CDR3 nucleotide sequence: TGTGCCTGGAGGGTAGCGGGAGCGAGCTACAATGAGCAGTTCTTC. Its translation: CAWRVAGASYNEQFF. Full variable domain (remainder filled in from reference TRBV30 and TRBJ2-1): SQTIHQWPATLVQPVGSPLSLECTVEGTSNPNLYWYRQAAGRGLQLLFYSVGIGQISSEVPQNLSASRPQDRQFILSSKKLLLSDSGFYLCAWRVAGASYNEQFFGPGTRLTVL.

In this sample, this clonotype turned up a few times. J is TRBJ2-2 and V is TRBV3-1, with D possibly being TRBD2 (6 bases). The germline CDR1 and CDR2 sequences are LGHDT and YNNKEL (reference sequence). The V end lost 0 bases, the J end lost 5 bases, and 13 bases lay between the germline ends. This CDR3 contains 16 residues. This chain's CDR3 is CASSQDSGEWTGELFF. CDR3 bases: TGTGCCAGCAGCCAAGATTCGGGGGAGTGGACCGGGGAGCTGTTTTTT.

Written as DNA, the CDR3 is TGTGCCAGCAGTCCATCGGGACAGGGGGAGTCACCCCTCCACTTT. It encodes CASSPSGQGESPLHF. J is TRBJ1-6 and V is TRBV28; 11 nucleotides match TRBD1. The CDR3 sequence is 15 residues long. Germline CDR1 reads MDHEN; CDR2 reads SYDVKM. V dropped 5 bases and J dropped 10; count of bases not matched to a gene: 7.

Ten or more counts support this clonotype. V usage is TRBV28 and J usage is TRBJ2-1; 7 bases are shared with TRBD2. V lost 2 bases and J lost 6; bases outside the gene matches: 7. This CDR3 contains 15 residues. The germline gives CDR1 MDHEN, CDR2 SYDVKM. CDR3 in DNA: TGTGCCAGCAGTTTAGATCCCGGACTAGTCAATGAGCAGTTCTTC. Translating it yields CASSLDPGLVNEQFF.

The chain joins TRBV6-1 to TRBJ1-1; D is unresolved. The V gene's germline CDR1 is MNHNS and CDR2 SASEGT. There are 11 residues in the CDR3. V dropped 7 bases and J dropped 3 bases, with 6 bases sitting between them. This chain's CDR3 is CASTEYTEAFF. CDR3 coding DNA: TGTGCCAGCACTGAGTACACTGAAGCTTTCTTT.

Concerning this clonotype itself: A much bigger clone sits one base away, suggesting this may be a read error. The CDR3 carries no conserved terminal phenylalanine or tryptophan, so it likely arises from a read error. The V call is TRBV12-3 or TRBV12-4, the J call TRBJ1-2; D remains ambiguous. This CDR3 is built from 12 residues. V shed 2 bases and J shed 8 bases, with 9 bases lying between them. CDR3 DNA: TGTGCCAGCAGTTTACGAGGTAGCGGCTACACCCTC. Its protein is CASSLRGSGYTL.

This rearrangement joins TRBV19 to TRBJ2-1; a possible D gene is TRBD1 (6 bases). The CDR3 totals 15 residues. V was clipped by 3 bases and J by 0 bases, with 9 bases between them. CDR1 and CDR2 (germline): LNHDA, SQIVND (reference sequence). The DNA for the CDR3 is TGTGCCAGTAGTATGGGACAAAGCTCCTACAATGAGCAGTTCTTC. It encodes CASSMGQSSYNEQFF.